A single sample gave rise to the 9 T cell receptor beta chains below, sequenced in a study of cytomegalovirus exposure and HLA in healthy donors. PCR was performed using 60 Vbeta and 13 Jbeta primers. TCRdb keeps only in-frame clones here, not all; method: immunoSEQ multiplex PCR. The sample comprises 200,000 to 250,000 clones, 70% to 80% of which are singletons, and 1.5% to 2% rests with the top ten. The sequencing input was PBMCs. The receptor source for this set is a woman aged 25 to 39 in good health and CMV-seronegative.

The rearrangement joins TRBV9 to TRBJ2-3, with 11 positions matching TRBD1. Losses at the gene ends were 0 bases for V and 3 bases for J; bases not matched to a gene: 3. There are 16 residues in the CDR3. Looked up from germline, CDR1 is SGDLS and CDR2 is YYNGEE. The CDR3 DNA reads TGTGCCAGCAGCGTAGGGACAGGGGGCATAACAGATACGCAGTATTTT. Its protein product is CASSVGTGGITDTQYF.

This clone occurred a few times. The chain couples TRBV5-4 to TRBJ1-4, with a tentative D call TRBD1 (6 bases). The germline CDR1 and CDR2 sequences are SGHNT and YYREEE (reference sequence). The CDR3 has 14 residues. V gave up 3 bases and J gave up 8 bases, with 14 bases separating them. The DNA of the CDR3 is TGTGCCAGCAGCTCAGGGGCGCGTCAAGAAAAACTGTTTTTT. Translated: CASSSGARQEKLFF.

This chain uses TRBV29-1 with TRBJ2-6; tentative D call: TRBD1 (6 bases). The CDR3 is made up of 16 amino acids. V was clipped by 2 bases and J by 1 base, with 12 bases between them. Germline V gene sequence: CDR1 SQVTM, CDR2 ANQGSEA. The CDR3 region is CSVETGRVSGANVLTF. The DNA for the CDR3 is TGCAGCGTTGAAACAGGGAGAGTATCTGGGGCCAACGTCCTGACTTTC.

Worth noting for this clone: No DNA is shown, since the ends of the CDR3 on it are uncertain; the CDR3 is the one TCRdb lists. The chain uses TRBV7-3 and TRBJ2-3; the table's D gene call, TRBD2, was not cross checked with the DNA. Germline CDR1 is SGHTA and CDR2 is FQGTGA. The CDR3 is made up of 16 amino acids, end residues included. This chain's CDR3 is CASSFPAVAAQIRSIF.

The rearrangement links TRBV30 to TRBJ1-1; 8 bases fit TRBD1. With 5 bases clipped from V and 6 bases from J, the junction kept 2 bases outside the gene matches. This CDR3 is built from 11 residues. Germline V gene data show CDR1 as GTSNPN and CDR2 as SVGIG (reference sequence). Here the CDR3 reads CAWGQGSEAFF. The CDR3 DNA sequence: TGTGCCTGGGGACAGGGTTCTGAAGCTTTCTTT.

The chain is built from TRBV29-1 and TRBJ1-2; 7 bases map to TRBD1. The V gene's germline CDR1 is SQVTM and CDR2 ANQGSEA. Germline trimming cut 5 bases from V and 4 bases from J; bases unmatched to any gene: 1. The CDR3 sequence is 11 residues long. CDR3 DNA sequence: TGCAGCGTTTACAGGGGCTATGGCTACACCTTC. Its protein is CSVYRGYGYTF.

The rearrangement links TRBV7-9 to TRBJ2-5; D perhaps matches TRBD1 (6 bases). Germline V gene lookup returns CDR1 SEHNR and CDR2 FQNEAQ (reference sequence). Trimming left V 8 bases short and J 3 bases short, with 10 bases between. CDR3 length: 12 amino acids. The CDR3 DNA is TGTGCCAGCGGACAGCTTGAAGAGACCCAGTACTTC. It is translated as CASGQLEETQYF.

The chain employs TRBV6-5 and TRBJ2-1; D may be TRBD2 (6 bases). There are 15 residues in the CDR3. Trimming removed 4 bases from V and 2 bases from J, with 12 bases in between. Germline CDR1 MNHEY, CDR2 SVGAGI. CDR3 amino acids: CASSSLARPYNEQFF. The CDR3 nucleotides read TGTGCCAGCAGTTCTCTAGCGAGACCCTACAATGAGCAGTTCTTC.

The chain recombines TRBV9 with TRBJ1-3; D uncertain. The CDR3 contains 15 residues. Germline V CDR1 and CDR2: SGDLS, YYNGEE. V was clipped by 0 bases and J by 0 bases, with 7 bases between them. CDR3: CASSVAPYSGNTIYF. The CDR3 DNA follows: TGTGCCAGCAGCGTAGCCCCCTACTCTGGAAACACCATATATTTT.